This T cell receptor beta chain was captured in a study of response to subunit inactivated influenza vaccine. TCRdb recomputed calls from the RT-PCR reads with MiXCR, one row per CDR3 protein. The sample carries hundreds of thousands of distinct CDR3 sequences, roughly 15% recorded once. Study-wide findings and caveats: The study's authors posited that every seasonal influenza vaccination enlists few new T cells.

Germline CDR1 ENHRY, CDR2 SYGVKD. J lost 7 bases, V lost 5 bases, and 6 bases had no gene match. CDR3 length: 15 amino acids. This clonotype was found a few times. The target antigen is unknown. The V gene is TRBV10-3, the J gene TRBJ2-1; 12 positions match TRBD2. The sample consisted of PBMCs from blood, taken 14 days before vaccination. This receptor was obtained from a man aged 45-65 years who received an inactivated influenza vaccine. CDR3 sequence reads: CAISQTSGRSNEQFF. The CDR3 region has the DNA TGTGCCATCAGTCAGACTAGCGGGAGAAGTAATGAGCAGTTCTTC.